These 9 T cell receptor beta chains came from one sample sequenced in a study of blood T cell repertoires in COVID-19. TCRdb keeps only in-frame clones here, not all; method: immunoSEQ multiplex PCR. Seen here are over 150,000 clones, roughly 88% observed once, and the top ten hold roughly 2.9%. Specimen: peripheral blood. These receptors originate from a woman aged 55-69 years with acute or convalescent COVID-19.

The chain recombines TRBV6-1 with TRBJ1-6; D is unclear. With 2 bases removed from V and 0 bases from J, the gap between germline ends came to 5 bases. The germline V gene has CDR1 MNHNS and CDR2 SASEGT. This CDR3 spans 15 amino acids. CDR3 in amino acids: CASSETASYNSPLHF. The CDR3 bases are TGTGCCAGCAGTGAAACAGCCTCCTATAATTCACCCCTCCACTTT.

This chain uses TRBV2 with TRBJ1-5, with TRBD1 matching 10 bases. Germline CDR1 and CDR2: SNHLY and FYNNEI. With 6 bases clipped from V and 0 bases from J, the junction kept 5 bases outside the gene matches. The CDR3 extends over 16 amino acids. The CDR3 here is CASSSDRGLSNQPQHF. The CDR3, as DNA: TGTGCCAGCAGCTCAGACAGGGGGCTTAGCAATCAGCCCCAGCATTTT.

The chain combines TRBV19 with TRBJ1-1; D remains unclear. Germline CDR1 LNHDA, CDR2 SQIVND (reference sequence). With 3 bases removed from V and 10 bases from J, the gap between germline ends came to 15 bases. The CDR3 extends over 13 amino acids. CDR3 nucleotides: TGTGCCAGTAGTATGGTGGAGGGAGCTTCAGCTTTCTTT. Residues: CASSMVEGASAFF.

CDR3: CASSYSGSRHKNIQYF. As DNA, the CDR3 is TGTGCCAGCAGTTACTCAGGGAGCCGTCACAAAAACATTCAGTACTTC. This chain links TRBV6-2 or TRBV6-3 with TRBJ2-4; weak D call: TRBD2 (5 bases). The CDR3 extends over 16 amino acids. V gave up 0 bases and J gave up 3 bases, with 12 bases separating them. Germline CDR1 and CDR2: MNHEY and SVGEGT.

The J gene is TRBJ1-1, the V gene TRBV9; perhaps TRBD1 as D (5 bases). CDR1 is SGDLS, CDR2 YYNGEE, per germline. The CDR3 is 13 amino acids. V was shortened by 4 bases and J by 1 base, with 8 bases between the two germline ends. CDR3 nucleotides: TGTGCCAGCAGCATTAGGGGGAACACTGAAGCTTTCTTT. It is translated as CASSIRGNTEAFF.

The rearrangement joins TRBV5-1 to TRBJ2-1; 9 bases agree with TRBD1. Germline CDR1 SGHRS, CDR2 YFSETQ. V gave up 4 bases and J gave up 6 bases; unmatched junction bases: 17. The CDR3 is 18 residues long. The CDR3 DNA reads as TGCGCCAGCAGCGTGGGGGTTAACCGGGACAGGGTACGCAATGAGCAGTTCTTC. Translated: CASSVGVNRDRVRNEQFF.

The gene calls are TRBV5-4 and TRBJ1-6, with 8 positions matching TRBD1. This CDR3 has 13 amino acids. The ends lost 9 bases at V and 7 bases at J; junction bases unmatched: 6. Germline values: CDR1 SGHNT, CDR2 YYREEE (reference sequence). Here the CDR3 reads CAISGQDNSPLHF. CDR3 DNA: TGTGCCATCTCGGGACAGGACAATTCACCCCTCCACTTT.

The V call is TRBV28, the J call TRBJ2-3; 7 bases line up with TRBD1. J was trimmed by 8 bases and V by 6 bases; bases with no gene match: 11. CDR1 is MDHEN, CDR2 SYDVKM, per germline. The CDR3 totals 14 residues. The CDR3: CASSLGQRSSTQYF. In DNA form, the CDR3 reads TGTGCCAGCAGCCTGGGACAGCGTTCAAGTACGCAGTATTTT.

The J gene is TRBJ1-5, the V gene TRBV4-2, with TRBD1 matching over 9 bases. V lost 0 bases and J lost 3; bases outside the gene matches: 3. Germline assignment: CDR1 LGHNA and CDR2 YNFKEQ. The CDR3 runs 16 residues. The CDR3 is CASSQDDRGVNQPQHF. CDR3 sequence (DNA): TGTGCCAGCAGCCAAGACGACAGGGGGGTCAATCAGCCCCAGCATTTT.